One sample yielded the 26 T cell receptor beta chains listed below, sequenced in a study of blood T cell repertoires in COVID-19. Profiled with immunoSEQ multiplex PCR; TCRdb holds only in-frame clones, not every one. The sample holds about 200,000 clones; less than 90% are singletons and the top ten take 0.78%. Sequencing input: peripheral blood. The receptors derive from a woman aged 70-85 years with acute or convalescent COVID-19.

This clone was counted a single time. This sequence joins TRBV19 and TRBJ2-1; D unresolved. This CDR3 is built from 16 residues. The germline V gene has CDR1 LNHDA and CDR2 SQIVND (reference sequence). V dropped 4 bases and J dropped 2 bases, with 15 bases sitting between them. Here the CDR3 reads CASSTPGPRPYNEQFF. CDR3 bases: TGTGCCAGTAGTACCCCCGGCCCGAGGCCCTACAATGAGCAGTTCTTC.

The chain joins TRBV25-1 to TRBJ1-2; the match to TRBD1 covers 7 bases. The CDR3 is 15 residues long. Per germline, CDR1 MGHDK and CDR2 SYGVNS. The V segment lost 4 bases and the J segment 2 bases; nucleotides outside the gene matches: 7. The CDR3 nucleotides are TGTGCCAGCAGTGCGATGACAGGGCCCAACTATGGCTACACCTTC. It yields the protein CASSAMTGPNYGYTF.

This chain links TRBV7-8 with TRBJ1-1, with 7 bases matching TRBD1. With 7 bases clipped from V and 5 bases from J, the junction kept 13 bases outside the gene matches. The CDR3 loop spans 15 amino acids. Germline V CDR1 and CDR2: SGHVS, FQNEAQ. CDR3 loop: CASTPEGAFLTEAFF. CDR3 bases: TGTGCCAGCACACCGGAGGGGGCGTTTTTAACTGAAGCTTTCTTT.

The CDR3 DNA reads TGTGCCAGCAGCCAAGATCAACTACCTACCTACGAGCAGTACTTC. As protein: CASSQDQLPTYEQYF. The rearrangement links TRBV3-1 (or the pseudogene TRBV3-2) to TRBJ2-7; D gene unclear. Trimming took 0 bases from V and 2 from J, leaving 11 bases between them. This CDR3 region has 15 residues. Germline values: CDR1 LGHDT, CDR2 YNNKEL (reference sequence).

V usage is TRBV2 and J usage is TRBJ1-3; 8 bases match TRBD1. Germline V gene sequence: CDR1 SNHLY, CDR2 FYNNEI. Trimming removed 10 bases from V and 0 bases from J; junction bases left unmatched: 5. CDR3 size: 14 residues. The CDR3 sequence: CATRTGYSGNTIYF. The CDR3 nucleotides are TGTGCCACCAGGACAGGGTACTCTGGAAACACCATATATTTT.

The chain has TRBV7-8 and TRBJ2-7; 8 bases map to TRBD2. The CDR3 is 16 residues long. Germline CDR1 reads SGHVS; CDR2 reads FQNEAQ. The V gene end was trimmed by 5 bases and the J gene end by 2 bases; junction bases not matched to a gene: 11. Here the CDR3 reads CASSLLAGGNPYEQYF. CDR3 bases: TGTGCCAGCAGCCTCCTCGCGGGGGGCAACCCCTACGAGCAGTACTTC. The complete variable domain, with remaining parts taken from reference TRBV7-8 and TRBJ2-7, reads GAGVSQSPRYKVAKRGQDVALRCDPISGHVSLFWYQQALGQGPEFLTYFQNEAQLDKSGLPSDRFFAERPEGSVSTLKIQRTQQEDSAVYLCASSLLAGGNPYEQYFGPGTRLTVT.

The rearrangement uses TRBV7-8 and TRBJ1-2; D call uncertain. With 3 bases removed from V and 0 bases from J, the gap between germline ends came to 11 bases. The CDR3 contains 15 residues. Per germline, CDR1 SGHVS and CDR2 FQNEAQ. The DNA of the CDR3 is TGTGCCAGCAGCTTCTCTAGGTGGTCTAACTATGGCTACACCTTC. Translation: CASSFSRWSNYGYTF.

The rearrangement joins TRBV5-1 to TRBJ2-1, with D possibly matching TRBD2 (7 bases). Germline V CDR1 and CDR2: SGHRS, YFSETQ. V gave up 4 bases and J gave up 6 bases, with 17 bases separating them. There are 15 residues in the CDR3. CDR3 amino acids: CASSPLRGEGNEQFF. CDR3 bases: TGCGCCAGCAGCCCGCTAAGGGGGGAGGGCAATGAGCAGTTCTTC.

This CDR3 reads CASSTGSSGNTIYF. The CDR3 DNA is TGTGCCAGCAGCACAGGTTCTTCTGGAAACACCATATATTTT. The chain carries TRBV7-4 and TRBJ1-3, with D possibly matching TRBD1 (5 bases). The CDR3 contains 14 residues. V was trimmed by 5 bases and J by 1 base, leaving 9 bases between them. CDR1 SGHVT and CDR2 SQSDAQ come from the germline V gene.

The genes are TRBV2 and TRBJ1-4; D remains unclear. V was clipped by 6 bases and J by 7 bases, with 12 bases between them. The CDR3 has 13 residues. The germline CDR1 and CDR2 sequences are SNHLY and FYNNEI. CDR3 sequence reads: CASRGEALEKLFF. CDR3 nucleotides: TGTGCCAGCAGGGGAGAAGCGCTTGAAAAACTGTTTTTT.

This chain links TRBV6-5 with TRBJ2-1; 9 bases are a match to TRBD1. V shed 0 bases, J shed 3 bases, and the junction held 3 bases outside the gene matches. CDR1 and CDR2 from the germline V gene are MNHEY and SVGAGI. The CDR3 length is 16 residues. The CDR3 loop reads CASSYSWTGVYNEQFF. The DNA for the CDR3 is TGTGCCAGCAGTTACTCTTGGACAGGGGTCTACAATGAGCAGTTCTTC.

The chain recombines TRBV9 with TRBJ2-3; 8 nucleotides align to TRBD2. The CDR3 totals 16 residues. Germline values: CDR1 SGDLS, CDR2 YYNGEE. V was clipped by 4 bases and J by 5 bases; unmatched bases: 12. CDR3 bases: TGTGCCAGCAGCCTGGGCTGGCGGGGGGTTGGAGATACGCAGTATTTT. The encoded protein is CASSLGWRGVGDTQYF.

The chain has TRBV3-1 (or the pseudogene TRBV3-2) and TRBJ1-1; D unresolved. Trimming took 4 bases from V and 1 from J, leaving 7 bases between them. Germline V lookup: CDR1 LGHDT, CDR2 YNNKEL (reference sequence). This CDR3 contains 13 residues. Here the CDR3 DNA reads TGTGCCAGCAGCCCGAGAGGGAACACTGAAGCTTTCTTT. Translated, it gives CASSPRGNTEAFF.

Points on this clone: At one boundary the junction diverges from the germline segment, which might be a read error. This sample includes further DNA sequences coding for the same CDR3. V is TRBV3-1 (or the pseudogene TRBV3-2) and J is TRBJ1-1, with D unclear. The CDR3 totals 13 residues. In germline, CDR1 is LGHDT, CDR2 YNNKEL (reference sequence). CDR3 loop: CASSQGGGTEAFF. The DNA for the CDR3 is TGTGCCAGCAGTCAAGGTGGAGGCACTGAAGCTTTCTTT.

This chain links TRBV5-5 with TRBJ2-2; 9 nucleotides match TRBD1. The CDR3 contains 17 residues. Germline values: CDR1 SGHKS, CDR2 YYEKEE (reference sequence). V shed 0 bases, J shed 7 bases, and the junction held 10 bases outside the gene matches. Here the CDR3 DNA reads TGTGCCAGCAGCTTGGGATCCGGGACAGGGAGGATCGGGGAGCTGTTTTTT. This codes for CASSLGSGTGRIGELFF.

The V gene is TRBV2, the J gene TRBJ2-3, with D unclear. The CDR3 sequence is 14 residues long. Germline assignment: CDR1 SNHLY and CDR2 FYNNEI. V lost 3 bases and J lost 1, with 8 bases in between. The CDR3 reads CASSDVRRTDTQYF. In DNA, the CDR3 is TGTGCCAGCAGTGATGTGCGGCGCACAGATACGCAGTATTTT. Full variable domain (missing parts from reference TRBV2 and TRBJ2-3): EPEVTQTPSHQVTQMGQEVILRCVPISNHLYFYWYRQILGQKVEFLVSFYNNEISEKSEIFDDQFSVERPDGSNFTLKIRSTKLEDSAMYFCASSDVRRTDTQYFGPGTRLTVL.

This chain's CDR3 is CASSESAEEETQYF. In DNA, the CDR3 is TGCGCCAGCAGTGAGTCGGCAGAAGAAGAGACCCAGTACTTC. The V and J genes are TRBV10-1 and TRBJ2-5, with unresolved D. The CDR3 length is 14 residues. Per the germline V gene, CDR1 is WNHNN and CDR2 is SYGVQD (reference sequence). V lost 0 bases and J 3 bases, leaving 8 bases between the germline ends.

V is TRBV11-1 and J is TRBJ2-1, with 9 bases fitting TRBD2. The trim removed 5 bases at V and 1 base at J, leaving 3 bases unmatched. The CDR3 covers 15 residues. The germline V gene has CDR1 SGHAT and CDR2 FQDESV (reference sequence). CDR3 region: CASSASGGSYNEQFF. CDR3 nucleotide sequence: TGTGCCAGCAGCGCCAGCGGGGGGTCCTACAATGAGCAGTTCTTC.

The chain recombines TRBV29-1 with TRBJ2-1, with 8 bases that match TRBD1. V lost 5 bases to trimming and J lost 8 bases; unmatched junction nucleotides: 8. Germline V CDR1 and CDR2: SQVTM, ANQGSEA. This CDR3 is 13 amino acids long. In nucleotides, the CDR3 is TGCAGCGTTAGGACAGGGACCCTTTATGAGCAGTTCTTC. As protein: CSVRTGTLYEQFF.

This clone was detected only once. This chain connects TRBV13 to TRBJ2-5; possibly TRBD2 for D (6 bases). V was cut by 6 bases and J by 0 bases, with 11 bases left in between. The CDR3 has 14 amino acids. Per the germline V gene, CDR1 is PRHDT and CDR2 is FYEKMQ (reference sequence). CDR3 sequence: CASSDRGYQETQYF. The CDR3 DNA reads TGTGCCAGCAGTGACCGGGGGTACCAAGAGACCCAGTACTTC. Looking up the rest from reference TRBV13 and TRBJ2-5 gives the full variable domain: AAGVIQSPRHLIKEKRETATLKCYPIPRHDTVYWYQQGPGQDPQFLISFYEKMQSDKGSIPDRFSAQQFSDYHSELNMSSLELGDSALYFCASSDRGYQETQYFGPGTRLLVL.

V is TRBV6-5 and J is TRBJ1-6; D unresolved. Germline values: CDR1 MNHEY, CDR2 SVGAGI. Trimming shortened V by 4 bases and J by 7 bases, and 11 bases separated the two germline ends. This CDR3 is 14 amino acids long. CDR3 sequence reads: CASSLGPGNSPLHF. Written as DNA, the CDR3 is TGTGCCAGCAGTTTGGGTCCAGGCAATTCACCCCTCCACTTT.

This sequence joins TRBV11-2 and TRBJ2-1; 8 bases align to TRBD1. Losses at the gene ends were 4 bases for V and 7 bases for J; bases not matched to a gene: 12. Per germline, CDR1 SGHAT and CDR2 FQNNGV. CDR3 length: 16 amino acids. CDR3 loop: CASSSQTGAYLNEQFF. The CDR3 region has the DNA TGTGCCAGCAGCTCCCAGACAGGGGCATATTTAAATGAGCAGTTCTTC.

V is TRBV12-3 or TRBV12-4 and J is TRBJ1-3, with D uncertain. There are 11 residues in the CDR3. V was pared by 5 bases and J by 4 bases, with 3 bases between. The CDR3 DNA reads TGTGCCAGCAGTCGGGGAAACACCATATATTTT. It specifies CASSRGNTIYF.

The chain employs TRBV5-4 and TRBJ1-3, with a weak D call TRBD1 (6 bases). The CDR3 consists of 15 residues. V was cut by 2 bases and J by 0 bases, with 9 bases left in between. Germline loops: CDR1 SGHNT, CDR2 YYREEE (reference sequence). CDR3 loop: CASSLDRTSGNTIYF. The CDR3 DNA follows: TGTGCCAGCAGCTTAGACAGGACCTCTGGAAACACCATATATTTT.

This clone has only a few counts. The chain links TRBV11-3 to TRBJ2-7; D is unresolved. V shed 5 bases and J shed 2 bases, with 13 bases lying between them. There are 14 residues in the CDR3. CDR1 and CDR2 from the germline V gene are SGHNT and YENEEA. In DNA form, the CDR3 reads TGTGCCAGCAGCCCGAGATCCACTACCTACGAGCAGTACTTC. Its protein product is CASSPRSTTYEQYF. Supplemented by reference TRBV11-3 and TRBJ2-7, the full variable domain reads EAGVVQSPRYKIIEKKQPVAFWCNPISGHNTLYWYLQNLGQGPELLIRYENEEAVDDSQLPKDRFSAERLKGVDSTLKIQPAELGDSAVYLCASSPRSTTYEQYFGPGTRLTVT.

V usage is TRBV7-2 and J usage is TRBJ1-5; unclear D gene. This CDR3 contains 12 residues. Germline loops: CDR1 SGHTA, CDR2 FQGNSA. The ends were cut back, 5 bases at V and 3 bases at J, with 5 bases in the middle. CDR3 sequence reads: CASSPFNQPQHF. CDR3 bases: TGTGCCAGCAGCCCTTTCAATCAGCCCCAGCATTTT.